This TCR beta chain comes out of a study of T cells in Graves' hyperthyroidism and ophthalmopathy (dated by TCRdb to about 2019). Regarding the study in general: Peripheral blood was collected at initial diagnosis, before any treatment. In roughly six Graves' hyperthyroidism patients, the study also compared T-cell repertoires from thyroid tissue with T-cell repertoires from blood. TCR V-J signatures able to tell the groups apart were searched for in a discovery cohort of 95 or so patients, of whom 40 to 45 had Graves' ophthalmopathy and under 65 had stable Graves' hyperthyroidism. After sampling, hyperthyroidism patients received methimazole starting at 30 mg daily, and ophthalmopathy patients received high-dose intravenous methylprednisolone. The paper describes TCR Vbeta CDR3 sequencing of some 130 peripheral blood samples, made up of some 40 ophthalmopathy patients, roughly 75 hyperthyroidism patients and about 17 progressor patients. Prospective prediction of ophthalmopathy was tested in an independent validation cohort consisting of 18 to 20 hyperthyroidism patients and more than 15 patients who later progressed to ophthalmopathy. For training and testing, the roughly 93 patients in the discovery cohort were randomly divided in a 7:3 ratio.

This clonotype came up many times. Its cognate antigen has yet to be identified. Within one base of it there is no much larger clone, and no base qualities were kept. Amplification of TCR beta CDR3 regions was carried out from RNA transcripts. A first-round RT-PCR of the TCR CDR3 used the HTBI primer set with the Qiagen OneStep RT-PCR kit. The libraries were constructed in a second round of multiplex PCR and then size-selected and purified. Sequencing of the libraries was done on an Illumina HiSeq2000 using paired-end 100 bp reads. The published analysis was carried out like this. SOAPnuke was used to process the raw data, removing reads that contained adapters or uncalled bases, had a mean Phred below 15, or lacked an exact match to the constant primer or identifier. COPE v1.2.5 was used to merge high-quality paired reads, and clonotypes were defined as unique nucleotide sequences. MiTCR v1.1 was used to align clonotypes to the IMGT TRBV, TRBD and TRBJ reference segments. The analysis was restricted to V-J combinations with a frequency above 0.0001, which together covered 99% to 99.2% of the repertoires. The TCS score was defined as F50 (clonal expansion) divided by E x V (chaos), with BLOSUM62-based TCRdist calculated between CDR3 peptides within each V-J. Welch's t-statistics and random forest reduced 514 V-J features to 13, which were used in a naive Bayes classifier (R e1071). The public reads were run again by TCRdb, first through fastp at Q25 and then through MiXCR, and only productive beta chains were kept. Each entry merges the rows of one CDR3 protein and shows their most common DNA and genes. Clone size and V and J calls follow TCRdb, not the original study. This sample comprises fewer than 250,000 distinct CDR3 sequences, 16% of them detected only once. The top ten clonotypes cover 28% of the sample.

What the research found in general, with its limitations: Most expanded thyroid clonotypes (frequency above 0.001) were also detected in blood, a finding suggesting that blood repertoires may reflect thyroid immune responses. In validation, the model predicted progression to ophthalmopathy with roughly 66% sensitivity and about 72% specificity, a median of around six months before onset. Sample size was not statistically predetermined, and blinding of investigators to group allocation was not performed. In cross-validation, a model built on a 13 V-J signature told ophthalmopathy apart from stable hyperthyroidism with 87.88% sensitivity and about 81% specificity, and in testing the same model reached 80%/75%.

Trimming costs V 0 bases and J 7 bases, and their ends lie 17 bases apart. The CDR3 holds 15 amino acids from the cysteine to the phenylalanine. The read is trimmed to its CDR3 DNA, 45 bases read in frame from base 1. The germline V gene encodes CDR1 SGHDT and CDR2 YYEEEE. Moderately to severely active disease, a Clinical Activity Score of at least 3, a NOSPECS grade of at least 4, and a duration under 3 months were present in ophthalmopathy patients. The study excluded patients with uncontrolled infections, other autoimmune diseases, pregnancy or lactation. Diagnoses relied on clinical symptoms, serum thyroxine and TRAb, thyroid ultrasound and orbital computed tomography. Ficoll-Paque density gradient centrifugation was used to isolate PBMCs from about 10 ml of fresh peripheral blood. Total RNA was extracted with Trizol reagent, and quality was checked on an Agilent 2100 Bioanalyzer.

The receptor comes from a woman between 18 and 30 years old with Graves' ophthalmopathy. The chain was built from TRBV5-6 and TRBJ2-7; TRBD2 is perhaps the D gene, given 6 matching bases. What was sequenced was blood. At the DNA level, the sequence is TGTGCCAGCAGCTTGGCAAGGGACTGGTTACGTGAGCAGTACTTC. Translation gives CASSLARDWLREQYF.